The rows below give T cell receptor beta chains drawn from one sample of a study of blood T cell repertoires in COVID-19. Profiling relied on immunoSEQ multiplex PCR, and the TCRdb table lists in-frame clones only, not all of them. Among about 300,000 clones listed, around nine tenths were seen once. Sequencing used peripheral blood. These receptor sequences come from a man in his 70s with acute or convalescent COVID-19. Each CDR3 is given with its conserved first and last residue. The D gene is left open where the match is weak. Clone size is given for some rows only: seen once, a few or many times, or a class if the clone is expanded.

abundance	j_gene	v_gene	d_gene	CDR3aa	CDR3nt
NA	TRBJ2-7	TRBV28	TRBD1	CASKRTGTGFNYEQYF	TGTGCCAGCAAGCGCACCGGGACAGGGTTTAACTACGAGCAGTACTTC
NA	TRBJ2-5	TRBV2	NA	CASTEGLQETQYF	TGTGCCAGCACCGAAGGACTACAAGAGACCCAGTACTTC
NA	TRBJ1-6	TRBV5-5	TRBD1	CASSWGQGGNSPLHF	TGTGCCAGCAGCTGGGGACAGGGGGGTAATTCACCCCTCCACTTT
NA	TRBJ1-2	TRBV29-1	TRBD1	CSVEVVAGGGYTF	TGCAGCGTTGAAGTCGTGGCAGGGGGGGGCTACACCTTC
NA	TRBJ2-7	TRBV18	TRBD1	CASSPTGGGYEQYF	TGTGCCAGCTCACCGACAGGGGGTGGGTACGAGCAGTACTTC
once	TRBJ2-3	TRBV10-3	NA	CAISETQGPDTQYF	TGTGCCATCAGTGAGACTCAGGGGCCAGATACGCAGTATTTT
NA	TRBJ2-1	TRBV6-5	TRBD1	CASMKTGGAGEQFF	TGTGCCAGCATGAAGACAGGGGGTGCAGGTGAGCAGTTCTTC
NA	TRBJ2-7	TRBV29-1	TRBD1	CSVAQTGGPYEQYF	TGCAGCGTGGCCCAGACAGGGGGGCCCTACGAGCAGTACTTC
NA	TRBJ1-1	TRBV6-2/TRBV6-3	NA	CASSYPRGPNTEAFF	TGTGCCAGCAGTTACCCCCGAGGCCCAAACACTGAAGCTTTCTTT
NA	TRBJ2-4	TRBV6-2/TRBV6-3	NA	CASSPLGGLGDIQYF	TGTGCCAGCAGTCCCCTAGGGGGTTTGGGTGACATTCAGTACTTC
NA	TRBJ2-3	TRBV29-1	NA	CSVTLPADTQYF	TGCAGCGTGACTCTTCCCGCAGATACGCAGTATTTT
NA	TRBJ1-2	TRBV25-1	NA	CASSGDNDGYTF	TGTGCCAGCAGTGGGGACAACGATGGCTACACCTTC
NA	TRBJ1-2	TRBV3-1/TRBV3-2	NA	CASSQPRGGYTF	TGTGCCAGCAGCCAACCCCGGGGTGGCTACACCTTC
NA	TRBJ2-1	TRBV5-4	TRBD2	CASSSRVLAGVQNEQFF	TGTGCCAGCAGCTCCAGGGTTCTAGCGGGAGTTCAAAATGAGCAGTTCTTC
NA	TRBJ1-5	TRBV30	NA	CAWSWANQPQHF	TGTGCCTGGAGTTGGGCAAATCAGCCCCAGCATTTT
NA	TRBJ2-2	TRBV29-1	NA	CSPTGRSTGELFF	TGCAGCCCCACAGGGCGTAGCACCGGGGAGCTGTTTTTT
NA	TRBJ1-3	TRBV10-3	TRBD1	CAISEGGQGAGNTIYF	TGTGCCATCAGTGAGGGGGGACAGGGAGCCGGAAACACCATATATTTT
NA	TRBJ2-5	TRBV7-2	TRBD1	CASSLTGGSETQYF	TGTGCCAGCAGCTTGACAGGGGGGTCGGAGACCCAGTACTTC
NA	TRBJ2-7	TRBV28	NA	CASSSGGTALQQYF	TGTGCCAGCAGTTCGGGAGGGACAGCCCTTCAGCAGTACTTC
NA	TRBJ1-6	TRBV6-5	TRBD1	CASSYRRTGGDSPLHF	TGTGCCAGCAGTTACCGCCGGACAGGGGGGGATTCACCCCTCCACTTT
NA	TRBJ1-2	TRBV4-3	NA	CASSQDRGTLYGYTF	TGCGCCAGCAGCCAAGATCGAGGCACGCTCTATGGCTACACCTTC
NA	TRBJ2-3	TRBV6-4	TRBD1	CASSDSGVGQGANTQYF	TGTGCCAGCAGTGACTCGGGGGTGGGACAGGGGGCAAATACGCAGTATTTT
once	TRBJ1-1	TRBV13	TRBD1	CASSRGQGDTEAFF	TGTGCCAGCAGCCGGGGACAGGGCGACACTGAAGCTTTCTTT
few	TRBJ1-1	TRBV19	NA	CASSIGGRNTEAFF	TGTGCCAGTAGTATAGGAGGGCGGAACACTGAAGCTTTCTTT
NA	TRBJ2-5	TRBV27	TRBD2	CASSLSGLAGETQYF	TGTGCCAGCAGTTTGTCTGGACTAGCTGGGGAGACCCAGTACTTC
NA	TRBJ1-1	TRBV6-5	NA	CASRSYRNTEAFF	TGTGCCAGCAGGTCCTACAGGAACACTGAAGCTTTCTTT
NA	TRBJ1-1	TRBV27	NA	CASSVTFVARGSTEAFF	TGTGCCAGCAGTGTTACTTTTGTAGCAAGGGGTTCCACTGAAGCTTTCTTT
NA	TRBJ2-6	TRBV6-5	NA	CASRPDSFGANVLTF	TGTGCCAGCAGACCCGACAGTTTTGGGGCCAACGTCCTGACTTTC
NA	TRBJ2-2	TRBV5-4	TRBD1	CASSQGAGNTGELFF	TGTGCCAGCAGCCAGGGGGCTGGGAACACCGGGGAGCTGTTTTTT
NA	TRBJ1-2	TRBV7-9	NA	CASSPEISGYTF	TGTGCCAGCAGCCCCGAGATCTCCGGCTACACCTTC
NA	TRBJ2-5	TRBV6-6	TRBD2	CASSPTNRLAGGRDTQYF	TGTGCCAGCAGTCCTACAAACAGACTAGCGGGGGGGCGGGATACCCAGTACTTC
NA	TRBJ1-1	TRBV7-2	TRBD1	CASSLAAGQVNTEAFF	TGTGCCAGCAGCTTAGCCGCGGGACAGGTGAACACTGAAGCTTTCTTT
few	TRBJ1-4	TRBV18	NA	CASSRNRVIDEKLFF	TGTGCCAGCTCACGTAACAGGGTAATCGATGAAAAACTGTTTTTT
NA	TRBJ2-2	TRBV19	TRBD1	CASSSAGQGSTGELFF	TGTGCCAGTAGTAGCGCCGGACAGGGAAGCACCGGGGAGCTGTTTTTT
NA	TRBJ2-2	TRBV6-2/TRBV6-3	TRBD1	CASSTRDRGSGELFF	TGTGCCAGCAGTACCCGGGACAGGGGATCCGGGGAGCTGTTTTTT
NA	TRBJ1-6	TRBV21-1	NA	CASSKLGQGEDSPLHF	TGTGCCAGCAGCAAATTGGGACAGGGAGAGGATTCACCCCTCCACTTT
NA	TRBJ2-2	TRBV28	TRBD1	CASSFSPGQGRSGELFF	TGTGCCAGCAGTTTTTCCCCGGGACAGGGGCGGTCCGGGGAGCTGTTTTTT
NA	TRBJ2-1	TRBV30	NA	CAWSVSIGMSEQFF	TGTGCCTGGAGTGTATCGATCGGGATGAGTGAGCAGTTCTTC
NA	TRBJ1-5	TRBV30	NA	CAWSVPGDNQPQHF	TGTGCCTGGAGTGTACCGGGGGACAATCAGCCCCAGCATTTT
NA	TRBJ2-7	TRBV21-1	NA	CASSNRQGPREQYF	TGTGCCAGCAGCAACCGGCAGGGCCCTCGAGAGCAGTACTTC
NA	TRBJ2-7	TRBV3-1/TRBV3-2	NA	CASSQRKTTGLGEQYF	TGTGCCAGCAGCCAAAGGAAAACCACAGGGCTGGGCGAGCAGTACTTC